Below, 16 T cell receptor beta chains from the same sample are listed, as sequenced in a study of OX40 agonist ivuxolimab in advanced cancers. This table comes from immunoSEQ multiplex PCR, and its TCRdb copy is limited to in-frame clones, with some not included. The sample yields tens of thousands of clones, approximately 86% seen once. Sequences were derived from CD4+ or CD8+ T cells sorted from blood, sampled in a trial of the OX40 agonist ivuxolimab. The source of these receptors is an adult with an advanced solid tumor such as melanoma, head and neck, liver or kidney cancer.

V usage is TRBV15 and J usage is TRBJ2-3; 8 positions match TRBD2. This CDR3 comprises 17 residues. Germline assignment: CDR1 LNHNV and CDR2 YYDKDF (reference sequence). V lost 4 bases and J lost 2; bases outside the gene matches: 11. For the CDR3, the DNA is TGTGCCACCAGCACCAGGGGCGGGACTAGGTTCACAGATACGCAGTATTTT. It translates to CATSTRGGTRFTDTQYF.

This chain uses TRBV4-2 with TRBJ2-5; 7 positions match TRBD2. This CDR3 has 14 residues. Germline CDR1 is LGHNA and CDR2 is YNFKEQ. Trimming at V came to 4 bases and at J to 5 bases, leaving 7 bases not matched to a gene. CDR3 loop: CASSLNLGGETQYF. In nucleotides, the CDR3 is TGTGCCAGCAGCCTAAATCTCGGGGGGGAGACCCAGTACTTC.

The J gene is TRBJ2-1, the V gene TRBV5-5, with D possibly TRBD2 on 7 matching bases. The CDR3 extends over 13 amino acids. Germline V gene lookup returns CDR1 SGHKS and CDR2 YYEKEE (reference sequence). The V and J ends lost 4 bases and 8 bases respectively, with 13 bases between them. In nucleotides, the CDR3 is TGTGCCAGCAGCCGGGGGGCGCGTGATGAGCAGTTCTTC. Translating it yields CASSRGARDEQFF. Full variable domain (outside the CDR3, taken from reference TRBV5-5 and TRBJ2-1): DAGVTQSPTHLIKTRGQQVTLRCSPISGHKSVSWYQQVLGQGPQFIFQYYEKEERGRGNFPDRFSARQFPNYSSELNVNALLLGDSALYLCASSRGARDEQFFGPGTRLTVL.

This chain joins TRBV5-4 and TRBJ1-3, with 7 bases matching TRBD1. V lost 4 bases, J lost 0 bases, and 4 bases stayed unmatched. This CDR3 is 15 amino acids long. The germline CDR1 and CDR2 sequences are SGHNT and YYREEE (reference sequence). This CDR3 reads CASSPDRFSGNTIYF. The DNA for the CDR3 is TGTGCCAGCAGCCCGGACAGGTTCTCTGGAAACACCATATATTTT.

The V and J genes are TRBV30 and TRBJ1-2; D is unresolved. In germline, CDR1 is GTSNPN, CDR2 SVGIG (reference sequence). The CDR3 spans 13 residues. With 3 bases removed from V and 8 bases from J, the gap between germline ends came to 16 bases. The CDR3 bases are TGTGCCTGGAGACATACCCCGGGCCGCGGCTACACCTTC. Translation gives CAWRHTPGRGYTF.

The V gene is TRBV5-1, the J gene TRBJ2-3; 11 positions match TRBD2. Germline CDR1 and CDR2: SGHRS and YFSETQ. With 4 bases clipped from V and 2 bases from J, the junction kept 9 bases outside the gene matches. The CDR3 has 17 amino acids. The CDR3 sequence is CASSVRTSGPYTDTQYF. The CDR3, as DNA: TGCGCCAGCAGCGTACGGACTAGCGGGCCTTACACAGATACGCAGTATTTT.

The chain carries TRBV18 and TRBJ2-2; D call uncertain. V lost 3 bases to trimming and J lost 1 base, with 12 bases between them. Per germline, CDR1 KGHSH and CDR2 LQKENI. The length of the CDR3 is 16 residues. The CDR3 sequence is CASSPPSSQNTGELFF. The DNA of the CDR3 is TGTGCCAGCTCACCCCCGAGCTCACAGAACACCGGGGAGCTGTTTTTT.

The gene calls are TRBV10-1 and TRBJ1-6; D possibly corresponds to TRBD1 (6 bases). The CDR3 extends over 15 amino acids. Trimming took off 8 bases at V and 6 bases at J, with 17 bases between the two ends. Germline CDR1 is WNHNN and CDR2 is SYGVQD (reference sequence). CDR3 in amino acids: CASLPNRVGNSPLHF. CDR3 bases: TGCGCCAGCCTGCCGAACAGGGTTGGTAATTCACCCCTCCACTTT.

The chain recombines TRBV6-4 with TRBJ2-3, with TRBD2 matching over 13 bases. The CDR3 runs 17 residues. The ends lost 5 bases at V and 0 bases at J; junction bases unmatched: 5. Germline CDR1 reads MRHNA; CDR2 reads SNTAGT. The CDR3 nucleotides are TGTGCCAGCAGTATGACTAGCGGGAGGCCCAGCACAGATACGCAGTATTTT. As protein: CASSMTSGRPSTDTQYF.

The CDR3 region has the DNA TGTGCCAGCAGCCGGCTCCCACTCAGCGAAGCTTTCTTT. This gives the protein CASSRLPLSEAFF. The chain is built from TRBV14 and TRBJ1-1; no clear D. CDR1 and CDR2 (germline): SGHDN, FVKESK. CDR3 length equals 13 residues. V dropped 4 bases and J dropped 8 bases, with 14 bases sitting between them.

This clone appeared a single time. This rearrangement joins TRBV18 to TRBJ1-1; 7 bases are a match to TRBD1. Per germline, CDR1 KGHSH and CDR2 LQKENI. The V segment lost 3 bases and the J segment 8 bases; nucleotides outside the gene matches: 12. This CDR3 has 15 residues. The CDR3 region is CASSPDRDNTEEAFF. As DNA, the CDR3 is TGTGCCAGCTCACCCGACAGGGATAACACTGAGGAAGCTTTCTTT.

The V and J genes are TRBV28 and TRBJ2-7; weak D call: TRBD1 (6 bases). Germline loops: CDR1 MDHEN, CDR2 SYDVKM. Trimming took 2 bases from V and 0 from J, leaving 23 bases between them. The length of the CDR3 is 19 residues. CDR3 region: CASSLMRWDNDRSSYEQYF. The DNA of the CDR3 is TGTGCCAGCAGTTTAATGCGGTGGGATAATGACAGGAGCTCCTACGAGCAGTACTTC.

The CDR3 region is CASSPPATRNEQYF. The CDR3 DNA follows: TGTGCCAGCTCACCACCTGCGACTAGAAACGAGCAGTACTTC. The chain couples TRBV18 to TRBJ2-7; a possible D gene is TRBD2 (6 bases). The CDR3 is made up of 14 amino acids. Trimming pared 0 bases from V and 5 bases from J, leaving 11 bases between. Germline CDR1 and CDR2: KGHSH and LQKENI.

CDR3 DNA: TGTGCCAGCAGTTACGGGGGGCGAAACGAGCAGTACTTC. Its protein is CASSYGGRNEQYF. The V and J genes are TRBV6-5 and TRBJ2-7; D could derive from TRBD1 or TRBD2 (6 bases each). V was shortened by 2 bases and J by 5 bases, with 10 bases between the two germline ends. CDR3 length: 13 residues. Germline CDR1 is MNHEY and CDR2 is SVGAGI.

J is TRBJ2-3 and V is TRBV7-2; D not certain. The CDR3 is 13 residues long. CDR1 is SGHTA, CDR2 FQGNSA, per germline. Between the trimmed V and J ends, which lost 3 bases and 2 bases, there was a span of 6 bases. Written as DNA, the CDR3 is TGTGCCAGCAGCTTCACCCCCACAGATACGCAGTATTTT. Protein product: CASSFTPTDTQYF. Complete variable domain (other parts from reference TRBV7-2 and TRBJ2-3): GAGVSQSPSNKVTEKGKDVELRCDPISGHTALYWYRQSLGQGLEFLIYFQGNSAPDKSGLPSDRFSAERTGGSVSTLTIQRTQQEDSAVYLCASSFTPTDTQYFGPGTRLTVL.

The chain links TRBV18 to TRBJ1-2; 10 bases match TRBD1. V lost 3 bases to trimming and J lost 4 bases; unmatched junction nucleotides: 11. Germline V gene sequence: CDR1 KGHSH, CDR2 LQKENI. CDR3 length equals 17 residues. CDR3 DNA sequence: TGTGCCAGCTCACCGGGGACAGGGGTTCGAGGAGTCTATGGCTACACCTTC. This translates into CASSPGTGVRGVYGYTF. The full variable domain, rest sourced from reference TRBV18 and TRBJ1-2, is NAGVMQNPRHLVRRRGQEARLRCSPMKGHSHVYWYRQLPEEGLKFMVYLQKENIIDESGMPKERFSAEFPKEGPSILRIQQVVRGDSAAYFCASSPGTGVRGVYGYTFGSGTRLTVV.